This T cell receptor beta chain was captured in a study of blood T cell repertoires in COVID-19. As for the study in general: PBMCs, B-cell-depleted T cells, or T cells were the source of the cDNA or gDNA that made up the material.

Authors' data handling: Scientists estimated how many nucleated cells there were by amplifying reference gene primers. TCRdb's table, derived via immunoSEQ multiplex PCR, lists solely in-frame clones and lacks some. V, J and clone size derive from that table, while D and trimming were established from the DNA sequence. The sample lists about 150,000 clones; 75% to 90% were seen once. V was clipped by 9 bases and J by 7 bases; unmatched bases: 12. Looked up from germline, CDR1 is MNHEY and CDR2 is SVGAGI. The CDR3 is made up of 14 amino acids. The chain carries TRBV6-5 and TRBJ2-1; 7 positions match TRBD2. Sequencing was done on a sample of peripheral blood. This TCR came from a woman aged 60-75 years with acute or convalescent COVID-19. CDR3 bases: TGTGCCAGTGGGGGGGTTGGCAGCTTAAATGAGCAGTTCTTC. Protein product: CASGGVGSLNEQFF.